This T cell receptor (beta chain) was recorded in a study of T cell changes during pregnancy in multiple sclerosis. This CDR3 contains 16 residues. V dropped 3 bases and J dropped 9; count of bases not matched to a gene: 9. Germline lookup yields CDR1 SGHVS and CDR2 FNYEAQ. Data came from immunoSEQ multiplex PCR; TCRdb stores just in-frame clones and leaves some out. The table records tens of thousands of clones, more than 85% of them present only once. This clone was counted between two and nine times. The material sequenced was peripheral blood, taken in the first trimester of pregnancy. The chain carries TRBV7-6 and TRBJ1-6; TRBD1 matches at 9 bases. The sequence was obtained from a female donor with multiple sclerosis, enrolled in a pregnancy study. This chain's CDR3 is CASSFTTGTGISPLHF. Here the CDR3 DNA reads TGTGCCAGCAGCTTTACCACCGGGACAGGGATTTCACCCCTCCACTTT.